Listed here are 4 T cell receptor beta chains from one sample, sequenced in a study of cytomegalovirus exposure and HLA in healthy donors. This PCR relied on a set of 60 Vbeta primers and 13 Jbeta primers. Clones were read by immunoSEQ multiplex PCR, and TCRdb kept only the in-frame ones, dropping some. The repertoire holds 200,000 or so clones, with roughly 74% as singletons. Source material: PBMCs. The source is a woman between 25 and 40 years old in good health and CMV-seropositive.

The chain links TRBV28 to TRBJ2-7, with D maybe TRBD1 (6 bases). Germline V gene lookup returns CDR1 MDHEN and CDR2 SYDVKM. The CDR3 loop spans 13 amino acids. Trimming stripped 9 bases from V and 3 bases from J, with 15 bases between. The CDR3 DNA sequence: TGTGCCAGTAGTCCTCCAGGGGTCTACGAGCAGTACTTC. It specifies CASSPPGVYEQYF.

This clone has a handful of counts. The rearrangement uses TRBV11-2 and TRBJ2-2, with TRBD2 matching over 7 bases. V lost 0 bases, J lost 5 bases, and 9 bases stayed unmatched. The length of the CDR3 is 17 residues. Per the germline V gene, CDR1 is SGHAT and CDR2 is FQNNGV. This CDR3 reads CASSLEVEREGTGELFF. In nucleotides, the CDR3 is TGTGCCAGCAGCTTAGAGGTAGAGCGGGAAGGGACCGGGGAGCTGTTTTTT.

The chain couples TRBV11-1 to TRBJ2-7, with D unclear. CDR1 SGHAT and CDR2 FQDESV come from the germline V gene (reference sequence). The CDR3 spans 12 residues. V lost 5 bases, J lost 6 bases, and 11 bases lay in between. The CDR3 spells CASSPGALEQYF. The CDR3 DNA is TGTGCCAGCAGCCCCGGAGCTCTCGAGCAGTACTTC. Based on the CDR3 plus reference TRBV11-1 and TRBJ2-7, the full variable domain is EAEVAQSPRYKITEKSQAVAFWCDPISGHATLYWYRQILGQGPELLVQFQDESVVDDSQLPKDRFSAERLKGVDSTLKIQPAELGDSAMYLCASSPGALEQYFGPGTRLTVT.

The chain recombines TRBV7-2 with TRBJ1-5; possible D gene TRBD1, 5 bases. V dropped 1 base and J dropped 6 bases, with 13 bases sitting between them. Germline V gene sequence: CDR1 SGHTA, CDR2 FQGNSA. The CDR3 is 15 amino acids. In DNA, the CDR3 is TGTGCCAGCAGCTTAGATGGGGGGAAGGGTCAGCCCCAGCATTTT. This gives the protein CASSLDGGKGQPQHF.